This TCR beta chain was observed in a study of T-cell memory formation after mild COVID-19. Background on the study: TCR clusters mostly belonged to single donors.

Germline V gene sequence: CDR1 ENHRY, CDR2 SYGVKD. The CDR3 has 15 residues. Trimming left V 6 bases short and J 4 bases short, with 17 bases between. Barcoded TCR alpha and TCR beta cDNA libraries with UMIs came from 5'RACE using constant-segment primers. TCRdb used MiXCR to reprocess the 5' RACE reads, holding one entry per CDR3 protein. The table lists approximately 580,000 distinct CDR3 sequences, around 20% of them singletons. The rearrangement uses TRBV10-3 and TRBJ2-3; TRBD1 might be the D (6 bases). The receptor was derived from an adult woman who had mild COVID-19 (a few samples of this study predate the infection). Cell type and time point are not known. Sequenced sample: PBMCs or a T cell subset sorted from them (not recorded which). In DNA, the CDR3 is TGTGCCATCAGCGCCGGACAGACCCGCCCAGATACGCAGTATTTT. Its translation is CAISAGQTRPDTQYF.